This T cell receptor (beta chain) was found in a study of blood T cell repertoires in COVID-19. Authors' processing steps: Amplification of reference gene primers provided the estimated nucleated cell counts. Repertoires were generated with immunoSEQ multiplex PCR, while TCRdb's copy carries only in-frame clones and drops some. Clonal size and the V and J genes are those of that table, whereas D and trimming came from the DNA. The sample holds more than 300,000 clones, about nine tenths seen once. Germline V gene sequence: CDR1 MNHEY, CDR2 SVGAGI. J was trimmed by 1 base and V by 7 bases; bases with no gene match: 7. The CDR3 is made up of 15 amino acids. Participants, about 18 to 100 years old, spanned around 25 US areas.

J is TRBJ1-5 and V is TRBV6-5, with 7 bases fitting TRBD1. The specimen sequenced was PBMCs or T cells enriched from blood (not recorded which). This receptor was taken from a woman aged 25 to 45 who had recovered from COVID-19. The CDR3 is CASNRQGWSNQPQHF. In DNA form, the CDR3 reads TGTGCCAGCAACCGACAGGGATGGAGCAATCAGCCCCAGCATTTT.